The 4 T cell receptor beta chains below all came from one sample that was sequenced in a study of beta chain features in type 1 diabetes. Every bit of the isolated RNA underwent reverse transcription, so sequencing read expressed TCRB transcripts. Repertoires were generated with immunoSEQ multiplex PCR, while TCRdb's copy carries only in-frame clones and drops some. The sample lists almost 350,000 clones, less than 10% occurring once. The material sequenced was central memory CD4+ T cells from blood. All receptors derive from a woman under 30 in good health.

The sample holds a few counts of this clone. The rearrangement joins TRBV28 to TRBJ2-5; possible D gene TRBD2, 6 bases. V lost 6 bases and J 2 bases, leaving 16 bases between the germline ends. Germline CDR1 is MDHEN and CDR2 is SYDVKM. The CDR3 is made up of 15 amino acids. The CDR3 sequence is CASSPWRGDQETQYF. In DNA, the CDR3 is TGTGCCAGCAGCCCATGGCGGGGAGATCAAGAGACCCAGTACTTC.

This sequence joins TRBV9 and TRBJ2-5; 8 nucleotides line up with TRBD1. Trimming removed 4 bases from V and 4 bases from J; junction bases left unmatched: 9. Germline V CDR1 and CDR2: SGDLS, YYNGEE. The CDR3 totals 15 residues. This chain's CDR3 is CASSPRGQGGETQYF. In DNA form, the CDR3 reads TGTGCCAGCAGCCCCCGAGGACAGGGCGGAGAGACCCAGTACTTC.

This clone has just a few counts. The chain links TRBV9 to TRBJ2-5; unclear D gene. Trimming stripped 5 bases from V and 7 bases from J, with 15 bases between. This CDR3 is 13 amino acids long. The germline V gene encodes CDR1 SGDLS and CDR2 YYNGEE. The CDR3, as DNA: TGTGCCAGCAGTTACTCGACATCCGGGACCCAGTACTTC. This encodes CASSYSTSGTQYF.

V is TRBV15 and J is TRBJ1-3; D not certain. Germline V gives CDR1 LNHNV, CDR2 YYDKDF (reference sequence). The CDR3 has 13 amino acids. V was trimmed by 6 bases and J by 0 bases, leaving 6 bases between them. CDR3 DNA sequence: TGTGCCACCAGTTCCGACTCTGGAAACACCATATATTTT. Translation: CATSSDSGNTIYF.